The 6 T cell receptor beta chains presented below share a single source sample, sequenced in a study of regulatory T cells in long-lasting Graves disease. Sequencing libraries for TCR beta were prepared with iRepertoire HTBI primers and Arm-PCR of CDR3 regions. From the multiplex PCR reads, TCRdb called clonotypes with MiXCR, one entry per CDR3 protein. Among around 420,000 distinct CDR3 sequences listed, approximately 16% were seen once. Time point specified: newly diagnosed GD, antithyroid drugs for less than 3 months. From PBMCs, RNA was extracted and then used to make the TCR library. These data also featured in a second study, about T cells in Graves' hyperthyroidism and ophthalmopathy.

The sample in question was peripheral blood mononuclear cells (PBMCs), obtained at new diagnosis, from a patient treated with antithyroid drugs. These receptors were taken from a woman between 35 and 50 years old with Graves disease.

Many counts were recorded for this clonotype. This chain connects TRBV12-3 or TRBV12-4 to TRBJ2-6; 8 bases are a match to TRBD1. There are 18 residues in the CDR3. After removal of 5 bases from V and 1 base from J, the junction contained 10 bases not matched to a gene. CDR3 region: CASSPRGQAWSGANVLTF. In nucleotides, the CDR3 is TGTGCCAGCAGTCCCCGGGGACAGGCCTGGTCTGGGGCCAACGTCCTGACTTTC.

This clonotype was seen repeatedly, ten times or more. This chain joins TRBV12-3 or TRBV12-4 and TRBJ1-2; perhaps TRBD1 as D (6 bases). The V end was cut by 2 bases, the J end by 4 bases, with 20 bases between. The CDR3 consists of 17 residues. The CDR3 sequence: CASSLRDMGPGSYGYTF. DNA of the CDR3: TGTGCCAGCAGTTTAAGGGACATGGGGCCGGGTAGCTATGGCTACACCTTC.

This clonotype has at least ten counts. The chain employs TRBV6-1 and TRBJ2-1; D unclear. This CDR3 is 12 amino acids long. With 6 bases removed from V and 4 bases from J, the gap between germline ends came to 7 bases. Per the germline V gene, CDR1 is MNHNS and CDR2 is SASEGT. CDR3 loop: CASSNTYNEQFF. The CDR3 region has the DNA TGTGCCAGCAGCAACACTTACAATGAGCAGTTCTTC.

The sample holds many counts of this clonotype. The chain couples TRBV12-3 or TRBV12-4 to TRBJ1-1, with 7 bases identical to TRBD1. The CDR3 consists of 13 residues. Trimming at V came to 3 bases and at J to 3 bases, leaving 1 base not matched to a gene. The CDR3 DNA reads TGTGCCAGCAGTTTGGGACAGTACACTGAAGCTTTCTTT. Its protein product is CASSLGQYTEAFF.

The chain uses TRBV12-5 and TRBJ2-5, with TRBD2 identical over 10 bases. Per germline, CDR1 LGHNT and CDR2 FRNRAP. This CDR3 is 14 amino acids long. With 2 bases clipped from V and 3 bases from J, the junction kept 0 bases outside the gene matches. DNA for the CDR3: TGTGCTAGTGGTTTGACTAGCGGGGAAGAGACCCAGTACTTC. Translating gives CASGLTSGEETQYF.

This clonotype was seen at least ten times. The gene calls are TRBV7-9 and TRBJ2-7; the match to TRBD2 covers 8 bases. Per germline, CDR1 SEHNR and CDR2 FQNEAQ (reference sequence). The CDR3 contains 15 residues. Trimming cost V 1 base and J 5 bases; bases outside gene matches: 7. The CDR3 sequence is CASSLGSGSVDEQYF. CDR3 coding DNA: TGTGCCAGCAGCTTAGGCAGCGGGAGTGTCGACGAGCAGTACTTC.